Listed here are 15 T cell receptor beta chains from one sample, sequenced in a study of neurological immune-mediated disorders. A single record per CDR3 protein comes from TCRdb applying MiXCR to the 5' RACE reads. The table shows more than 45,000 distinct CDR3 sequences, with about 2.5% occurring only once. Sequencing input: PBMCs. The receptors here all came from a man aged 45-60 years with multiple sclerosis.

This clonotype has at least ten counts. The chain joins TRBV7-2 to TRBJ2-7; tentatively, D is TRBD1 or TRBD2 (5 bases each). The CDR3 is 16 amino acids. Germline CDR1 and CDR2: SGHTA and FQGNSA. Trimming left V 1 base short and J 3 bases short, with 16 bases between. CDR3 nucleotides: TGTGCCAGCAGCTTAGAGGGAGTGGGGGAACACTACGAGCAGTACTTC. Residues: CASSLEGVGEHYEQYF.

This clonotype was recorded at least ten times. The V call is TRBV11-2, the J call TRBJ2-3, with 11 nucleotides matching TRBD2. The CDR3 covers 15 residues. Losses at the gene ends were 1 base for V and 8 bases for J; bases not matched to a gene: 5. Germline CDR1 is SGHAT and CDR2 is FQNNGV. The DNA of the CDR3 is TGTGCCAGCAGCTTAGGTGTGCTAGCGGGGGGTACGCAGTATTTT. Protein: CASSLGVLAGGTQYF.

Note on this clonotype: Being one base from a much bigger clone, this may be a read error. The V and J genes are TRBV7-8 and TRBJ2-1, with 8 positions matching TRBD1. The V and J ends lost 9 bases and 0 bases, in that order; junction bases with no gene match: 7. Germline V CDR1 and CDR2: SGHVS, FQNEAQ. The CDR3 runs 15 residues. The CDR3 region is CARRPTGGSYNEQFF. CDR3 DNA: TGTGCCAGAAGACCAACAGGGGGCTCCTACAATGAGCAGTTCTTC.

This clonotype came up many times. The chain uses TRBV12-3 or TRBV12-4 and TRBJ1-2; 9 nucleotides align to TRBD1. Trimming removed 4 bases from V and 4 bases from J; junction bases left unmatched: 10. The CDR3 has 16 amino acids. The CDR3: CASSSGDRARLYGYTF. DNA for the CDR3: TGTGCCAGCAGTTCCGGGGACAGGGCCCGACTCTATGGCTACACCTTC.

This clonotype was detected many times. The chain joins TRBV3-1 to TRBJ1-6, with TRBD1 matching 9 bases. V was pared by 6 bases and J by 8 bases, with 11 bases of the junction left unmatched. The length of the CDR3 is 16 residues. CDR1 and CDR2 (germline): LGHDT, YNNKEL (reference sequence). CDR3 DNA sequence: TGTGCCAGCAGAACTACAGGGGGCGCGTGGGATTCACCCCTCCACTTT. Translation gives CASRTTGGAWDSPLHF.

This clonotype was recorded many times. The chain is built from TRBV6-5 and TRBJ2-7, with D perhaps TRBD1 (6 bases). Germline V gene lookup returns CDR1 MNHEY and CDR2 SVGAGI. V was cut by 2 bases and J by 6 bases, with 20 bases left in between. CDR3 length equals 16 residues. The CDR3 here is CASSYGQGLGPSEQYF. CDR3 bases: TGTGCCAGCAGTTACGGGCAGGGGTTGGGGCCAAGCGAGCAGTACTTC.

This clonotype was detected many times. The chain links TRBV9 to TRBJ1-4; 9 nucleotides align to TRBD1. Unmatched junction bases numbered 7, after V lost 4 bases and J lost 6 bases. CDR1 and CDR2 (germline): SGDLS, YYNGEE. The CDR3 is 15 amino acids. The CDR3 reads CASSPRQGGDEKLFF. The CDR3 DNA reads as TGTGCCAGCAGCCCCCGACAGGGGGGAGATGAAAAACTGTTTTTT.

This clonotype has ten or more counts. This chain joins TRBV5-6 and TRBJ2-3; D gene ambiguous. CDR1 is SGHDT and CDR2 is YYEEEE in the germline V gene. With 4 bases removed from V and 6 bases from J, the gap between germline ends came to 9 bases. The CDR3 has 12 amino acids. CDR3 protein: CASSLHGDTQYF. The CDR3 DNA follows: TGTGCCAGCAGCCTACATGGCGATACGCAGTATTTT.

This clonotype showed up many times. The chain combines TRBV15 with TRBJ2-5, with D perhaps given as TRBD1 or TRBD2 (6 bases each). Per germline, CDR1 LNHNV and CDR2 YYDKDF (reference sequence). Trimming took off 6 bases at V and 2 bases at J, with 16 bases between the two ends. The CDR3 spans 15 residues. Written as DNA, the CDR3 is TGTGCCACCAGTAAGAAGGGGGGAATACAAGAGACCCAGTACTTC. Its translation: CATSKKGGIQETQYF. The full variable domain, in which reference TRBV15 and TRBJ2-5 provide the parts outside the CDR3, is DAMVIQNPRYQVTQFGKPVTLSCSQTLNHNVMYWYQQKSSQAPKLLFHYYDKDFNNEADTPDNFQSRRPNTSFCFLDIRSPGLGDTAMYLCATSKKGGIQETQYFGPGTRLLVL.

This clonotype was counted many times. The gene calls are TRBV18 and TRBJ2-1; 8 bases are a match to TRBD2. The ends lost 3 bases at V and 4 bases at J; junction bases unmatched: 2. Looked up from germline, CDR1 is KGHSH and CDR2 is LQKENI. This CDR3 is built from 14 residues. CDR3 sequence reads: CASSPSGGYNEQFF. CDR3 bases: TGTGCCAGCTCACCGTCGGGGGGGTACAATGAGCAGTTCTTC.

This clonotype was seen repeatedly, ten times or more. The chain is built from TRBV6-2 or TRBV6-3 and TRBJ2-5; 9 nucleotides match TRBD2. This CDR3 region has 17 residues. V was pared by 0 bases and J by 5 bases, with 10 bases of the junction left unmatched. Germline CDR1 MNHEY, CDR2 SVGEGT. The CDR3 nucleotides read TGTGCCAGCAGTTACTCGGTGCGGGGGGGAGTAGTGGAGACCCAGTACTTC. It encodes CASSYSVRGGVVETQYF.

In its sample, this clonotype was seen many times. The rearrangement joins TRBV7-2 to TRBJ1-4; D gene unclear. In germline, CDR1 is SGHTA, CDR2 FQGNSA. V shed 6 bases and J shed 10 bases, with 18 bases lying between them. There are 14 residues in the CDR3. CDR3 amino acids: CASSPAQRSLKLFF. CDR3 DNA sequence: TGTGCCAGCAGTCCTGCTCAGAGGTCTCTAAAACTGTTTTTT.

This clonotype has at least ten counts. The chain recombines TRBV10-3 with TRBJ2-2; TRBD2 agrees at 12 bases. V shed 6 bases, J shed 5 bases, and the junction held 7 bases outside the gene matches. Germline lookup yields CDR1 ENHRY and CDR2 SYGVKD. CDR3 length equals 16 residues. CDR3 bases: TGTGCCATCAGCAGACTAGCGGGGGCAAATACCGGGGAGCTGTTTTTT. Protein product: CAISRLAGANTGELFF.

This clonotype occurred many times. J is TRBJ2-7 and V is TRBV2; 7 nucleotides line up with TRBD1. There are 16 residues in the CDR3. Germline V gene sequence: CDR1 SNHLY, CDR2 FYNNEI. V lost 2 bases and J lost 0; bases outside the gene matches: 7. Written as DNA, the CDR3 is TGTGCCAGCAGTGAACCGGGACAGACAAGCTCCTACGAGCAGTACTTC. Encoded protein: CASSEPGQTSSYEQYF.

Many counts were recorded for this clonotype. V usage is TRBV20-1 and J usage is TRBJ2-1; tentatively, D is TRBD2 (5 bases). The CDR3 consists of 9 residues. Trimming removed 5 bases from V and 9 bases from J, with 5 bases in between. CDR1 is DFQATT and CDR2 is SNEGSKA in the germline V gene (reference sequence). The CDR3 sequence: CSAGSEQFF. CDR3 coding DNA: TGCAGTGCTGGGAGTGAGCAGTTCTTC.